This entry describes one TCR beta chain. Its antigen is still unknown. Only in-frame clones appear in the TCRdb table, and some are missing; sequencing was by immunoSEQ multiplex PCR. The top ten hold about 0.79% of the sample, which has approximately 80,000 clones, roughly four fifths seen once. This sample stems from a study of radiotherapy plus CTLA-4 blockade in lung cancer. Across the study: Objective response rate was roughly 19%; disease control rate, around 30%. Regarding the study as a whole: It was early blood T cell clone dynamics, with interferon-beta, that reportedly best predicted response. In blood, after radiotherapy plus ipilimumab, tumor-derived TCR clones expanded.

This receptor was identified in a human donor with non-small cell lung cancer who had stable disease on radiotherapy plus ipilimumab. Sequencing was performed on peripheral blood, taken from a patient treated with radiotherapy plus ipilimumab.

The CDR3 is CASSTSQVLNTEAFF. As DNA, the CDR3 is TGTGCCAGCAGCACCTCACAGGTTTTGAACACTGAAGCTTTCTTT. The rearrangement joins TRBV7-8 to TRBJ1-1; tentative D call: TRBD1 (5 bases). Germline V gives CDR1 SGHVS, CDR2 FQNEAQ. Trimming took off 5 bases at V and 0 bases at J, with 13 bases between the two ends. CDR3 length: 15 amino acids.